The 27 T cell receptor beta chains reported below all come from one sample, sequenced in a study of blood T cell repertoires in COVID-19. Assay used: immunoSEQ multiplex PCR; TCRdb lists only in-frame clones, some missing. The sample records about 260,000 clones, around 80% being singletons. Sequences were obtained from peripheral blood. The receptors shown here come from a man aged 55 to 70 with acute or convalescent COVID-19.

The V and J genes are TRBV7-9 and TRBJ1-5, with 8 bases aligning to TRBD1. The germline gives CDR1 SEHNR, CDR2 FQNEAQ (reference sequence). The CDR3 has 14 amino acids. V lost 4 bases and J lost 3; bases outside the gene matches: 2. The CDR3 reads CASSWTGPNQPQHF. The CDR3 DNA reads as TGTGCCAGCAGCTGGACAGGGCCCAATCAGCCCCAGCATTTT.

DNA of the CDR3: TGTGCCAGCAGCGTAGCGAGTGGACTAGCGGGATTTAGCGCAGATACGCAGTATTTT. Its protein is CASSVASGLAGFSADTQYF. The gene calls are TRBV9 and TRBJ2-3, with 12 bases matching TRBD2. There are 19 residues in the CDR3. The germline V gene has CDR1 SGDLS and CDR2 YYNGEE. J lost 4 bases, V lost 0 bases, and 12 bases had no gene match.

This chain links TRBV4-2 with TRBJ2-6, with D maybe TRBD2 (6 bases). This CDR3 region has 15 residues. V was trimmed by 3 bases and J by 2 bases, leaving 8 bases between them. Germline CDR1 LGHNA, CDR2 YNFKEQ. CDR3 region: CASSHSGAGANVLTF. The CDR3 bases are TGTGCCAGCAGCCATTCGGGGGCTGGGGCCAACGTCCTGACTTTC.

This clone was seen a few times. This chain links TRBV6-4 with TRBJ2-2, with 9 bases fitting TRBD2. Germline V gene data show CDR1 as MRHNA and CDR2 as SNTAGT. There are 14 residues in the CDR3. V shed 6 bases and J 7 bases; nucleotides not matched to a gene: 6. The CDR3 coding sequence is TGTGCCAGCAGCCGGACTAGCGAGCACGGGGAGCTGTTTTTT. This translates into CASSRTSEHGELFF.

The chain couples TRBV9 to TRBJ2-5; 11 bases are shared with TRBD2. Per the germline V gene, CDR1 is SGDLS and CDR2 is YYNGEE. Germline trimming cut 3 bases from V and 5 bases from J; bases unmatched to any gene: 9. The CDR3 has 16 amino acids. The CDR3 reads CASSGLAGGPDETQYF. As DNA, the CDR3 is TGTGCCAGCAGCGGGCTAGCGGGGGGCCCCGACGAGACCCAGTACTTC.

The chain is built from TRBV5-8 and TRBJ2-7; maybe TRBD2 (5 bases). The CDR3 is 17 amino acids. V lost 4 bases to trimming and J lost 2 bases, with 22 bases between them. CDR1 is SGHTS, CDR2 YDEGEE, per germline. The CDR3 is CASSQMDSNYSPYEQYF. Written as DNA, the CDR3 is TGTGCCAGCAGCCAAATGGACTCGAATTACTCTCCCTACGAGCAGTACTTC.

A note on this clone: Other nucleotide sequences from this sample produce the same CDR3. CDR3 loop: CASSPGYEQYF. Written as DNA, the CDR3 is TGTGCCAGCAGCCCAGGTTACGAGCAGTACTTC. V is TRBV7-8 and J is TRBJ2-7; no clear D gene. CDR1 is SGHVS and CDR2 is FQNEAQ in the germline V gene. This CDR3 comprises 11 residues. V was pared by 5 bases and J by 4 bases, with 6 bases between.

The chain uses TRBV6-2 or TRBV6-3 and TRBJ2-3; 9 nucleotides line up with TRBD2. CDR1 is MNHEY, CDR2 SVGEGT, per germline. Trimming cost V 0 bases and J 3 bases; bases outside gene matches: 7. CDR3 length: 17 amino acids. DNA of the CDR3: TGTGCCAGCAGTTACTCATGGGCGGGGGGGCGGACAGATACGCAGTATTTT. This codes for CASSYSWAGGRTDTQYF.

V and J are TRBV7-8 and TRBJ1-1; no firm D call. The germline V and J ends were trimmed by 2 bases and 6 bases, with 10 bases remaining between them. The V gene's germline CDR1 is SGHVS and CDR2 FQNEAQ. This CDR3 is 13 amino acids long. The CDR3 DNA follows: TGTGCCAGCAGCTTAAGTTCCCGCGCTGAAGCTTTCTTT. Protein sequence: CASSLSSRAEAFF.

This clone turned up a few times. This chain joins TRBV6-1 and TRBJ1-6; TRBD1 matches 7 bases. CDR1 is MNHNS, CDR2 SASEGT, per germline. Trimming cost V 2 bases and J 6 bases; bases outside gene matches: 7. The CDR3 spans 16 residues. The CDR3 nucleotides are TGTGCCAGCAGTGAACGTCCAGACAGGGCTAATTCACCCCTCCACTTT. Residues: CASSERPDRANSPLHF.

The chain couples TRBV21-1 to TRBJ2-7; the table gives TRBD1 as D, unverified against the DNA. TRBV21-1 is a documented pseudogene. The CDR3 is 20 residues long. CDR3 DNA sequence: TGTGCCAGCAGCAAAGCCGAGGGGACAGGGAGGGGGAAGGCCCCCTACGAGCAGTACTTC. It translates to CASSKAEGTGRGKAPYEQYF.

The genes are TRBV5-1 and TRBJ1-1, with D possibly TRBD1 on 5 matching bases. The CDR3 contains 14 residues. Germline-derived CDR1 and CDR2 are SGHRS and YFSETQ. The ends were cut back, 4 bases at V and 1 base at J, with 11 bases in the middle. In DNA, the CDR3 is TGCGCCAGCAGCCTATTCACAGGGAACACTGAAGCTTTCTTT. Amino acids: CASSLFTGNTEAFF.

The J gene is TRBJ1-1, the V gene TRBV7-9; D remains unclear. The CDR3 runs to 16 residues. Germline assignment: CDR1 SEHNR and CDR2 FQNEAQ (reference sequence). Trimming cost V 5 bases and J 3 bases, with 19 bases left between them. CDR3 residues: CASSPAAAGRDTEAFF. Written as DNA, the CDR3 is TGTGCCAGCAGCCCTGCGGCCGCGGGGAGGGACACTGAAGCTTTCTTT.

The chain has TRBV4-1 and TRBJ2-1; TRBD2 matches 15 bases. The CDR3 length is 18 residues. Trimming cost V 0 bases and J 8 bases; bases outside gene matches: 8. Germline V lookup: CDR1 MGHRA, CDR2 YSYEKL. Written as DNA, the CDR3 is TGCGCCAGCAGCCAAGATTGGGGGACTAGCGGGAGGAACGATGAGCAGTTCTTC. Its translation: CASSQDWGTSGRNDEQFF.

V usage is TRBV30 and J usage is TRBJ2-7; 8 bases are shared with TRBD2. The V gene end was trimmed by 1 base and the J gene end by 5 bases; junction bases not matched to a gene: 10. The CDR3 is made up of 15 amino acids. Per germline, CDR1 GTSNPN and CDR2 SVGIG (reference sequence). The DNA of the CDR3 is TGTGCCTGGAGTGCCTTGAGGGCGGGGGGAAACGAGCAGTACTTC. Its protein is CAWSALRAGGNEQYF.

This clone was detected only once. The chain joins TRBV5-1 to TRBJ1-1, with D hard to call. Looked up from germline, CDR1 is SGHRS and CDR2 is YFSETQ. The CDR3 is 15 amino acids. The germline V and J ends were trimmed by 0 bases and 5 bases, with 14 bases remaining between them. In DNA, the CDR3 is TGCGCCAGCAGCTTGGTGTTAGGGAGTAATACTGAAGCTTTCTTT. Translation gives CASSLVLGSNTEAFF.

The chain joins TRBV5-1 to TRBJ1-6; D ambiguous. The CDR3 is 17 residues long. Germline values: CDR1 SGHRS, CDR2 YFSETQ. Trimming removed 0 bases from V and 2 bases from J, with 12 bases in between. The CDR3: CASSLVEVRTYNSPLHF. The DNA for the CDR3 is TGCGCCAGCAGCTTGGTAGAGGTTAGGACCTATAATTCACCCCTCCACTTT.

This chain uses TRBV6-5 with TRBJ1-2; tentatively, D is TRBD1 (5 bases). CDR3 length: 12 amino acids. CDR1 and CDR2 (germline): MNHEY, SVGAGI. V gave up 6 bases and J gave up 3 bases, with 8 bases separating them. In DNA, the CDR3 is TGTGCCAGCAGGGTCAGGGACTATGGCTACACCTTC. This gives the protein CASRVRDYGYTF.

This chain connects TRBV2 to TRBJ2-2, with 7 bases identical to TRBD2. Losses at the gene ends were 4 bases for V and 5 bases for J; bases not matched to a gene: 4. The CDR3 is 14 amino acids. The germline V gene has CDR1 SNHLY and CDR2 FYNNEI. This CDR3 reads CASSALSGTGELFF. CDR3 nucleotides: TGTGCCAGCAGTGCCCTTAGCGGGACCGGGGAGCTGTTTTTT.

The V and J genes are TRBV5-1 and TRBJ1-1; D possibly corresponds to TRBD1 (5 bases). CDR1 SGHRS and CDR2 YFSETQ come from the germline V gene. V lost 7 bases and J lost 1, with 14 bases in between. The CDR3 contains 14 residues. The CDR3 DNA follows: TGCGCCAGCTTGGAGGGACCTTCGAACACTGAAGCTTTCTTT. It yields the protein CASLEGPSNTEAFF.

The J gene is TRBJ2-2, the V gene TRBV5-5; TRBD2 agrees at 12 bases. This CDR3 has 17 amino acids. CDR1 and CDR2 from the germline V gene are SGHKS and YYEKEE (reference sequence). With V trimmed by 4 bases and J by 3 bases, 7 bases remained unmatched. CDR3 DNA: TGTGCCAGCAGCCTACAGACTAGCGGGGGCTACACCGGGGAGCTGTTTTTT. Its protein product is CASSLQTSGGYTGELFF.

The chain employs TRBV4-3 and TRBJ2-7, with 9 nucleotides matching TRBD1. Per the germline V gene, CDR1 is LGHNA and CDR2 is YSLEER. The CDR3 extends over 16 amino acids. The J segment lost 4 bases and the V segment lost 4 bases, leaving 11 bases of the junction unmatched. The CDR3 here is CASSRGAGTGTYEQYF. Written as DNA, the CDR3 is TGCGCCAGCAGCCGCGGGGCGGGGACAGGGACGTACGAGCAGTACTTC.

This clone turned up a few times. The V call is TRBV19, the J call TRBJ2-1, with TRBD1 matching 7 bases. The germline V gene encodes CDR1 LNHDA and CDR2 SQIVND (reference sequence). This CDR3 is 17 amino acids long. Germline trimming cut 5 bases from V and 2 bases from J; bases unmatched to any gene: 12. The DNA for the CDR3 is TGTGCCAGTAGTCCGGGGACAGCGCTCATAACCTACAATGAGCAGTTCTTC. Its translation: CASSPGTALITYNEQFF.

The V and J genes are TRBV2 and TRBJ2-6; 7 bases are a match to TRBD1. J gave up 3 bases and V 4 bases, and 3 bases lay outside the gene matches. Germline V gene sequence: CDR1 SNHLY, CDR2 FYNNEI. The CDR3 sequence is 15 residues long. This CDR3 is CASSGAGGGANVLTF. In DNA, the CDR3 is TGTGCCAGCAGTGGGGCAGGGGGTGGGGCCAACGTCCTGACTTTC.

The V gene is TRBV2, the J gene TRBJ2-2; possible D gene TRBD1, 5 bases. The germline CDR1 and CDR2 sequences are SNHLY and FYNNEI. Trimming stripped 3 bases from V and 6 bases from J, with 11 bases between. This CDR3 region has 14 residues. Written as DNA, the CDR3 is TGTGCCAGCAGTGAGCGTGCAGGGCCCGGGGAGCTGTTTTTT. Protein sequence: CASSERAGPGELFF.

V is TRBV7-3 and J is TRBJ2-1; unclear D gene. With 1 base removed from V and 4 bases from J, the gap between germline ends came to 14 bases. CDR1 SGHTA and CDR2 FQGTGA come from the germline V gene. The CDR3 spans 16 residues. CDR3 in DNA: TGTGCCAGCAGCTTAAATTCGCCCGCCGGGTACAATGAGCAGTTCTTC. Protein product: CASSLNSPAGYNEQFF.

A single count supports this clone. The genes are TRBV6-5 and TRBJ2-1; unclear D gene. The germline V gene encodes CDR1 MNHEY and CDR2 SVGAGI. V was trimmed by 6 bases and J by 14 bases, leaving 14 bases between them. The CDR3 extends over 11 amino acids. For the CDR3, the DNA is TGTGCCAGCAGGGCTAGTAGTGTGGAGTTCTTC. Amino acid sequence: CASRASSVEFF.